A selection of T cell receptor beta chains follows, all from one sample in a study of blood T cell repertoires in COVID-19. TCRdb keeps only in-frame clones here, not all; method: immunoSEQ multiplex PCR. The sample lists approximately 300,000 clones, around 80% seen once, with roughly 1.1% in the top ten. Sequenced input: peripheral blood. These receptors originate from a woman between 50 and 59 years old with acute or convalescent COVID-19. Both conserved end residues are part of each CDR3. A D gene is named only where the DNA matches it firmly. A row's size may be missing; if present it is once, few, many or a size class.

J: TRBJ2-2
D: TRBD2
V: TRBV10-1
size: NA
DNA: TGCGCCAGCAGTGACCCCGGGGGGAACCCCGGGGAGCTGTTTTTT
CDR3: CASSDPGGNPGELFF

J: TRBJ2-3
D: NA
V: TRBV7-6
size: NA
DNA: TGTGCCAGCAGCTTAGCTTACGACAGGACCACAGATACGCAGTATTTT
CDR3: CASSLAYDRTTDTQYF

J: TRBJ1-1
D: NA
V: TRBV6-4
size: NA
DNA: TGTGCCAGCAGTCCCCAGGGCGGCACTGAAGCTTTCTTT
CDR3: CASSPQGGTEAFF

J: TRBJ1-1
D: NA
V: TRBV7-2
size: once
DNA: TGTGCCAGCAGCTGGTTGGGGGGAGGAACTGAAGCTTTCTTT
CDR3: CASSWLGGGTEAFF

J: TRBJ1-2
D: NA
V: TRBV3-1/TRBV3-2
size: NA
DNA: TGTGCCAGCAGCCCGACAGTTTCTAACTATGGCTACACCTTC
CDR3: CASSPTVSNYGYTF

J: TRBJ2-7
D: TRBD2
V: TRBV29-1
size: NA
DNA: TGCAGCGTTGCCCTAGCGGTTCGGTACGAGCAGTACTTC
CDR3: CSVALAVRYEQYF

J: TRBJ1-1
D: NA
V: TRBV29-1
size: NA
DNA: TGCAGCGTTGAAGATGGGAGGGGGGCTGAAGCTTTCTTT
CDR3: CSVEDGRGAEAFF

J: TRBJ1-2
D: NA
V: TRBV5-6
size: once
DNA: TGTGCCAGCAGCCCCGGACAAACAGGCTACACCTTC
CDR3: CASSPGQTGYTF

J: TRBJ2-3
D: TRBD1
V: TRBV24-1
size: NA
DNA: TGTGCCACCAGGGGGACAGGTAGAGATACGCAGTATTTT
CDR3: CATRGTGRDTQYF

J: TRBJ2-3
D: NA
V: TRBV3-1/TRBV3-2
size: NA
DNA: TGTGCCAGCAGCCAAGAGCTGGTCAGAACAGATACGCAGTATTTT
CDR3: CASSQELVRTDTQYF

J: TRBJ1-4
D: NA
V: TRBV6-4
size: NA
DNA: TGTGCCAGCAGTGACTCCGGCAGGAGAGGGGAAAAACTGTTTTTT
CDR3: CASSDSGRRGEKLFF

J: TRBJ2-5
D: TRBD2
V: TRBV24-1
size: NA
DNA: TGTGCCACCAGTGATTCGGGGGGGCCGGGGGAGACCCAGTACTTC
CDR3: CATSDSGGPGETQYF

J: TRBJ1-1
D: TRBD1
V: TRBV6-2/TRBV6-3
size: NA
DNA: TGTGCCAGCAGTTACCCCAGGACAGGGGGATTCACTGAAGCTTTCTTT
CDR3: CASSYPRTGGFTEAFF

J: TRBJ1-2
D: TRBD1
V: TRBV19
size: NA
DNA: TGTGCCAGTAGAACGACAGGGACCTACTATGGCTACACCTTC
CDR3: CASRTTGTYYGYTF

J: TRBJ2-1
D: NA
V: TRBV6-2/TRBV6-3
size: NA
DNA: TGTGCCAGCAGCCCCAGGCGGGACTACAATGAGCAGTTCTTC
CDR3: CASSPRRDYNEQFF

J: TRBJ2-5
D: NA
V: TRBV4-1
size: few
DNA: TGCGCCAGCAGCCAAGTCGGCGGGAAGGACAAAGAGGAAGAGACCCAGTACTTC
CDR3: CASSQVGGKDKEEETQYF

J: TRBJ1-3
D: NA
V: TRBV12-3/TRBV12-4
size: once
DNA: TGTGCCAGCACTAGTTCTGGAAACACCATATATTTT
CDR3: CASTSSGNTIYF

J: TRBJ1-1
D: NA
V: TRBV5-1
size: NA
DNA: TGCGCCAGCAGCTTGGGACAGCCTGGGGAAGCTTTCTTT
CDR3: CASSLGQPGEAFF

J: TRBJ1-5
D: NA
V: TRBV24-1
size: few
DNA: TGTGCCACCAGTGAGCACAGGAGCAATCAGCCCCAGCATTTT
CDR3: CATSEHRSNQPQHF

J: TRBJ1-5
D: NA
V: TRBV30
size: NA
DNA: TGTGCCTGGAAGGTCGGGGTCAATCAGCCCCAGCATTTT
CDR3: CAWKVGVNQPQHF

J: TRBJ2-2
D: TRBD1
V: TRBV6-1
size: few
DNA: TGTGCCAGCAGTGAGGAACAGGGGGCTAGCGGGGAGCTGTTTTTT
CDR3: CASSEEQGASGELFF

J: TRBJ2-2
D: NA
V: TRBV27
size: NA
DNA: TGTGCCAGCAGTCCCCCCCCAACAGGGTCAGGGGAGCTGTTTTTT
CDR3: CASSPPPTGSGELFF

J: TRBJ2-3
D: TRBD2
V: TRBV11-2
size: NA
DNA: TGTGCCAGCACCCCCGAGACGGGACTAGCGGGTACGCAGTATTTT
CDR3: CASTPETGLAGTQYF

J: TRBJ1-1
D: NA
V: TRBV7-9
size: NA
DNA: TGTGCCAGCAGCTTAGCGGCAGGTCGGACTGAAGCTTTCTTT
CDR3: CASSLAAGRTEAFF

J: TRBJ1-2
D: NA
V: TRBV7-9
size: NA
DNA: TGTGCCAGCAGGCCCACAGGGATCAATGGCTACACCTTC
CDR3: CASRPTGINGYTF

J: TRBJ1-6
D: TRBD1
V: TRBV6-6
size: NA
DNA: TGTGCCAGCAACCCTACAGGGGAGTCACCCCTCCACTTT
CDR3: CASNPTGESPLHF

J: TRBJ2-3
D: TRBD2
V: TRBV5-6
size: NA
DNA: TGTGCCAGCAGCTTAAAGGCGGGAGGGCCTGATACGCAGTATTTT
CDR3: CASSLKAGGPDTQYF

J: TRBJ1-5
D: NA
V: TRBV10-2
size: NA
DNA: TGCGCCAGCAGTGAGACCTACAATCAGCCCCAGCATTTT
CDR3: CASSETYNQPQHF

J: TRBJ2-7
D: NA
V: TRBV5-1
size: NA
DNA: TGCGCCAGCAGCTTGTATGGGGACTTTTCCACAGGCTACGAGCAGTACTTC
CDR3: CASSLYGDFSTGYEQYF

J: TRBJ2-1
D: NA
V: TRBV9
size: few
DNA: TGTGCCAGCAGCCTCCGAGGCCGTACATTGAAAAATGAGCAGTTCTTC
CDR3: CASSLRGRTLKNEQFF

J: TRBJ2-1
D: TRBD1
V: TRBV30
size: NA
DNA: TGTGCCTGGAGTGTAGGTTCGTCTGGGACAGGGATATACAATGAGCAGTTCTTC
CDR3: CAWSVGSSGTGIYNEQFF

J: TRBJ2-2
D: NA
V: TRBV7-9
size: NA
DNA: TGTGCCACGGGGCAGGGAGGAGCCGGGGAGCTGTTTTTT
CDR3: CATGQGGAGELFF

J: TRBJ2-1
D: NA
V: TRBV7-9
size: many
DNA: TGTGCCAGCAGCTTAGGCGGTGAGCAGTTCTTC
CDR3: CASSLGGEQFF

J: TRBJ2-5
D: TRBD1
V: TRBV18
size: once
DNA: TGTGCCAGCTCCCGGGACAGGGGATCTGGAGAGACCCAGTACTTC
CDR3: CASSRDRGSGETQYF

J: TRBJ2-1
D: TRBD2
V: TRBV7-2
size: NA
DNA: TGTGCCAGCAGCCCCAGACTAGCGGGCAATGAGCAGTTCTTC
CDR3: CASSPRLAGNEQFF

J: TRBJ2-6
D: TRBD1
V: TRBV14
size: NA
DNA: TGTGCCAGCAGCCAAGACCGCCAGGGGGTCCTCTCTGGGGCCAACGTCCTGACTTTC
CDR3: CASSQDRQGVLSGANVLTF